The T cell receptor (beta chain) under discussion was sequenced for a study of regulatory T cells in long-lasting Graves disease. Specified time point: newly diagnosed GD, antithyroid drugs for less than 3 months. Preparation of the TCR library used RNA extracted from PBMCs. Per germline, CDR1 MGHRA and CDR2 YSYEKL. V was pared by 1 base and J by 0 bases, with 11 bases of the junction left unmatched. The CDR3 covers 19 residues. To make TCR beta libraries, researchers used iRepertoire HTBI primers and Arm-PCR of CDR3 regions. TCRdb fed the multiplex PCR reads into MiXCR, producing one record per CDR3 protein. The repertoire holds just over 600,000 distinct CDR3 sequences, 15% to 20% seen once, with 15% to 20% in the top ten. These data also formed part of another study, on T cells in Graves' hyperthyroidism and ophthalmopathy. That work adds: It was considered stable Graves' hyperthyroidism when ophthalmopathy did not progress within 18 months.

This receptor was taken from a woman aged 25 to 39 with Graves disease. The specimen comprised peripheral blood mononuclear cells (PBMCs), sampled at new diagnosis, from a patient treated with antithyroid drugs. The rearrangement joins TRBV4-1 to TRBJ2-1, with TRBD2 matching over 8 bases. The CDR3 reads CASSQARSAGGGSYNEQFF. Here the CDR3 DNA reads TGCGCCAGCAGCCAAGCCAGGTCGGCGGGAGGAGGCTCCTACAATGAGCAGTTCTTC.